The 11 T cell receptor beta chains given below trace back to one sample, sequenced in a study of blood T cell repertoires in COVID-19. Sequencing was performed with immunoSEQ multiplex PCR; in TCRdb, only in-frame clones are kept and a portion is missing. The sample shows about 95,000 clones, about 87% of them seen only once. Sequences were obtained from peripheral blood. Every receptor here comes from a human donor in a cohort sampled during active COVID-19.

V gene TRBV6-5 combines with J gene TRBJ1-2; D ambiguous. V shed 9 bases and J shed 3 bases, with 11 bases lying between them. The CDR3 contains 12 residues. CDR1 is MNHEY and CDR2 is SVGAGI in the germline V gene. The CDR3 reads CARKNGYYGYTF. For the CDR3, the DNA is TGTGCCAGAAAAAACGGGTACTATGGCTACACCTTC.

This CDR3 is CASSLEGQEVAFF. The CDR3 DNA reads as TGCGCCAGCAGCTTGGAGGGACAGGAGGTAGCTTTCTTT. The chain has TRBV5-1 and TRBJ1-1, with 8 bases lining up with TRBD1. The CDR3 consists of 13 residues. Germline CDR1 and CDR2: SGHRS and YFSETQ. V shed 0 bases, J shed 10 bases, and the junction held 5 bases outside the gene matches.

This chain uses TRBV6-6 with TRBJ2-2; TRBD1 agrees at 12 bases. This CDR3 is built from 17 residues. V trimming: 5 bases; J trimming: 7 bases; junction bases outside the gene matches: 11. CDR1 and CDR2 from the germline V gene are MNHNY and SVGAGI (reference sequence). DNA for the CDR3: TGTGCCAGCAGTCCACGGGGACAGGGGGCAAGCGACGGGGAGCTGTTTTTT. Encoded protein: CASSPRGQGASDGELFF.

V usage is TRBV15 and J usage is TRBJ1-3, with TRBD1 as a possible D gene (6 bases). The V end lost 7 bases, the J end lost 0 bases, and 13 bases lay between the germline ends. Germline loops: CDR1 LNHNV, CDR2 YYDKDF (reference sequence). This CDR3 spans 15 amino acids. The CDR3 loop reads CATNWTASSGNTIYF. CDR3 sequence (DNA): TGTGCCACCAACTGGACAGCCAGCTCTGGAAACACCATATATTTT.

The chain has TRBV7-9 and TRBJ1-1, with TRBD1 matching over 9 bases. After removal of 4 bases from V and 4 bases from J, the junction contained 7 bases not matched to a gene. The CDR3 loop spans 15 amino acids. Germline-derived CDR1 and CDR2 are SEHNR and FQNEAQ (reference sequence). CDR3 nucleotide sequence: TGTGCCAGCAGCTCGAATACAGGGGGCACCACTGAAGCTTTCTTT. This gives the protein CASSSNTGGTTEAFF.

V and J are TRBV11-2 and TRBJ1-5; D remains ambiguous. Germline lookup yields CDR1 SGHAT and CDR2 FQNNGV. The CDR3 runs to 13 residues. Trimming left V 4 bases short and J 0 bases short, with 4 bases between. The CDR3 nucleotides read TGTGCCAGCAGCTCTTATAGCAATCAGCCCCAGCATTTT. It codes for CASSSYSNQPQHF.

This chain links TRBV3-1 (or the pseudogene TRBV3-2) with TRBJ2-3; 14 nucleotides align to TRBD2. There are 16 residues in the CDR3. The V and J ends lost 2 bases and 5 bases, in that order; junction bases with no gene match: 3. Germline values: CDR1 LGHDT, CDR2 YNNKEL (reference sequence). DNA for the CDR3: TGTGCCAGCAGCCAACCGACTAGCGGGGGGGGAGATACGCAGTATTTT. This encodes CASSQPTSGGGDTQYF.

The rearrangement joins TRBV11-2 to TRBJ2-1, with 10 bases that match TRBD1. Per germline, CDR1 SGHAT and CDR2 FQNNGV. Germline trimming cut 7 bases from V and 14 bases from J; bases unmatched to any gene: 5. The CDR3 is made up of 11 amino acids. The CDR3 region has the DNA TGTGCCAGCACCCTAGGACAGGGGGAGTTCTTC. This translates into CASTLGQGEFF.

The chain carries TRBV11-2 and TRBJ2-5; 10 bases are a match to TRBD2. The germline CDR1 and CDR2 sequences are SGHAT and FQNNGV. V was pared by 4 bases and J by 5 bases, with 13 bases of the junction left unmatched. CDR3 length: 17 residues. The CDR3 loop reads CASSSRVAGGIRETQYF. The DNA for the CDR3 is TGTGCCAGCAGCTCTCGGGTAGCGGGGGGCATCCGGGAGACCCAGTACTTC.

The J gene is TRBJ2-2, the V gene TRBV9, with 8 bases matching TRBD2. V trimming: 0 bases; J trimming: 6 bases; junction bases outside the gene matches: 10. The germline V gene has CDR1 SGDLS and CDR2 YYNGEE. The CDR3 loop spans 17 amino acids. CDR3 region: CASSVATGGVRSGELFF. The CDR3 DNA reads as TGTGCCAGCAGCGTAGCTACGGGAGGGGTCCGATCCGGGGAGCTGTTTTTT.

The chain joins TRBV19 to TRBJ2-7; possibly TRBD1 for D (5 bases). V lost 9 bases to trimming and J lost 1 base, with 16 bases between them. Per the germline V gene, CDR1 is LNHDA and CDR2 is SQIVND (reference sequence). CDR3 length: 14 residues. CDR3 nucleotide sequence: TGTGCCAGCAGACAGAACTTGGGGTCCTACGAGCAGTACTTC. The encoded protein is CASRQNLGSYEQYF.